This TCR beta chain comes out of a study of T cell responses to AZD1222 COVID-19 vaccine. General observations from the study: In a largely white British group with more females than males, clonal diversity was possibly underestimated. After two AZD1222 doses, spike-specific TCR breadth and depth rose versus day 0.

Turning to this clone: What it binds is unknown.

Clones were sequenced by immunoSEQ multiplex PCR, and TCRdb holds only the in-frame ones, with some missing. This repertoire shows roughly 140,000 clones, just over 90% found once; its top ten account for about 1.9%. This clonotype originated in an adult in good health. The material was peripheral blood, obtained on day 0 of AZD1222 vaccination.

CDR3 sequence: CASSAGAPRSNQPQHF. The CDR3 DNA reads as TGTGCCAGCAGTGCGGGGGCACCGAGGAGCAATCAGCCCCAGCATTTT. The rearrangement links TRBV6-1 to TRBJ1-5; perhaps TRBD1 as D (6 bases). The CDR3 runs 16 residues. Between the trimmed V and J ends, which lost 4 bases and 1 base, there was a span of 14 bases. Germline V gives CDR1 MNHNS, CDR2 SASEGT.